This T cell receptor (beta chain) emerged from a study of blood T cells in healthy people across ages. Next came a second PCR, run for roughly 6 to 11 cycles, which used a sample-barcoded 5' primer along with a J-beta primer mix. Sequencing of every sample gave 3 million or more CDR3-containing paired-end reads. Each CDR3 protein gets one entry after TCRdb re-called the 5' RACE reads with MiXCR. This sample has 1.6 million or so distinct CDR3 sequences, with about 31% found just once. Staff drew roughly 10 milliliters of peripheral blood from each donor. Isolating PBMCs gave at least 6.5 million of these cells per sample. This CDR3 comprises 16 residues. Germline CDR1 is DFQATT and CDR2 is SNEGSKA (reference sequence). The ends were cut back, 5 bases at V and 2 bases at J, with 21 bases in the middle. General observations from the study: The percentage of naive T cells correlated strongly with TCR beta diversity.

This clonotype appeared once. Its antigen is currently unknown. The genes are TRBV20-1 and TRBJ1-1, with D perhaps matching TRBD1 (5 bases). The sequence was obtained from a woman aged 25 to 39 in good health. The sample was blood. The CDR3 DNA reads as TGCAGTGCTGGTACAAACCCGGGACCGAAAAACACTGAAGCTTTCTTT. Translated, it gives CSAGTNPGPKNTEAFF.